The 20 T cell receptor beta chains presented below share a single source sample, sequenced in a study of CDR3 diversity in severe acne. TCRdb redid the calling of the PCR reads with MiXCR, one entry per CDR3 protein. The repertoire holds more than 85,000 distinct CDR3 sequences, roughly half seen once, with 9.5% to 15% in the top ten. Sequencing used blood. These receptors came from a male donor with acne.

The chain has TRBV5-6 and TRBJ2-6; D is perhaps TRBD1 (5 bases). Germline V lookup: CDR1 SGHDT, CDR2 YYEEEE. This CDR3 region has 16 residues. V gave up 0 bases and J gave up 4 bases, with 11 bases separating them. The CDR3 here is CASSLDQGSGANVLTF. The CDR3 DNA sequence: TGTGCCAGCAGCTTGGACCAGGGATCCGGGGCCAACGTCCTGACTTTC.

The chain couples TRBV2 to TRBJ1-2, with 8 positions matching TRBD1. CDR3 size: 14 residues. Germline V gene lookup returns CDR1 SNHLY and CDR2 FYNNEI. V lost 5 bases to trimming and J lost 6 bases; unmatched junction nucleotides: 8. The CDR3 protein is CASSQDREGDGYTF. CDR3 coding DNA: TGTGCCAGCAGTCAGGACAGGGAAGGGGATGGCTACACCTTC.

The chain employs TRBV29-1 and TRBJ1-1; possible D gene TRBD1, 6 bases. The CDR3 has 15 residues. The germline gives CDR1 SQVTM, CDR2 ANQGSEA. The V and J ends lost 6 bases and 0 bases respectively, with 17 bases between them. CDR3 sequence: CSVLDRSRMNTEAFF. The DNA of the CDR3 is TGCAGCGTCTTAGACAGGAGCAGAATGAACACTGAAGCTTTCTTT.

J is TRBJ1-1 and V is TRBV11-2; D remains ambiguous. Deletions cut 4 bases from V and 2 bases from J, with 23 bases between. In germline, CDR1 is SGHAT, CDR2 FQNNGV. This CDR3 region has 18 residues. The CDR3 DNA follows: TGTGCCAGCAGCTACGGAGCCCGGTGGACGGGTCCTAACACTGAAGCTTTCTTT. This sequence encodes CASSYGARWTGPNTEAFF.

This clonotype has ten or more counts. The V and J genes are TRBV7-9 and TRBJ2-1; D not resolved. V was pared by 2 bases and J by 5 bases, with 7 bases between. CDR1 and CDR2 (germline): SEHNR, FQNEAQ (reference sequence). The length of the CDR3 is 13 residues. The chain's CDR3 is CASSLHGDNEQFF. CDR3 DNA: TGTGCCAGCAGCTTACACGGTGACAATGAGCAGTTCTTC.

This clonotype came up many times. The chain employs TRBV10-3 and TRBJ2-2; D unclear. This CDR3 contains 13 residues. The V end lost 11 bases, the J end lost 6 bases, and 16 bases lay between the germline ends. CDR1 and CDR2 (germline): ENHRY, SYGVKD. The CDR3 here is CASGGQKSGELFF. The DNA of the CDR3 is TGTGCCTCCGGCGGCCAGAAATCCGGGGAGCTGTTTTTT.

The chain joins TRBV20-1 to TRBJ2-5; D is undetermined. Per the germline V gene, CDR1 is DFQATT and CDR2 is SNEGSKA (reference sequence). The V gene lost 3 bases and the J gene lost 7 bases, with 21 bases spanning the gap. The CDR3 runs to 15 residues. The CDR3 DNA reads TGCAGTGCTAGGGGCTATGGAGCGAGCTGGGGGACCCAGTACTTC. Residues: CSARGYGASWGTQYF.

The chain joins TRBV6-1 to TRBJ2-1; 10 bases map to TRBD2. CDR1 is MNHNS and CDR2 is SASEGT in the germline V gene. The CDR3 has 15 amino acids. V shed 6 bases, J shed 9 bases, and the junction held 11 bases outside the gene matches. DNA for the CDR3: TGTGCCAGCAGGGATATAGCGGGAGGCCGCCGTGAGCAGTTCTTC. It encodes CASRDIAGGRREQFF.

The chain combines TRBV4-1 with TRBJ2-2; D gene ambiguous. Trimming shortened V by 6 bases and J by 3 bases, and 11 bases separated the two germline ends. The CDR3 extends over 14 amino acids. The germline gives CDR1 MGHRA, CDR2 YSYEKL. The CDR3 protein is CASSLSQDTGELFF. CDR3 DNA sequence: TGCGCCAGCAGTTTGAGTCAGGACACCGGGGAGCTGTTTTTT.

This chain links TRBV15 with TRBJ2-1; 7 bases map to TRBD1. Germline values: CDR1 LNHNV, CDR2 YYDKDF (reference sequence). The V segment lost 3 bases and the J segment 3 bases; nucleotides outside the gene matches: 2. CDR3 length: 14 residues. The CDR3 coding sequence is TGTGCCACCAGCAGGGGGACAGTCTACAATGAGCAGTTCTTC. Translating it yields CATSRGTVYNEQFF.

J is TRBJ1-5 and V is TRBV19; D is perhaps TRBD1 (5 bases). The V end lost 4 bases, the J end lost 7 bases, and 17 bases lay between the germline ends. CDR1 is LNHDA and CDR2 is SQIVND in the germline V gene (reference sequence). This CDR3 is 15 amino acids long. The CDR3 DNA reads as TGTGCCAGTAGTAGGGGCCCGGCTGGACCGCAGCCCCAGCATTTT. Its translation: CASSRGPAGPQPQHF.

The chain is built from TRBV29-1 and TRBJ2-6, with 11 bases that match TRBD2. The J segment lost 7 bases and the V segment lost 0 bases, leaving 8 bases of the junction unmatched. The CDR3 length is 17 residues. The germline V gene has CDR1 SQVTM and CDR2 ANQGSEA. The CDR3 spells CSVEETSGSKGANVLTF. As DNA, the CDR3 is TGCAGCGTTGAAGAAACTAGCGGGAGCAAGGGAGCCAACGTCCTGACTTTC. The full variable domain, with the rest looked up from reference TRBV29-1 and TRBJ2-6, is SAVISQKPSRDICQRGTSLTIQCQVDSQVTMMFWYRQQPGQSLTLIATANQGSEATYESGFVIDKFPISRPNLTFSTLTVSNMSPEDSSIYLCSVEETSGSKGANVLTFGAGSRLTVL.

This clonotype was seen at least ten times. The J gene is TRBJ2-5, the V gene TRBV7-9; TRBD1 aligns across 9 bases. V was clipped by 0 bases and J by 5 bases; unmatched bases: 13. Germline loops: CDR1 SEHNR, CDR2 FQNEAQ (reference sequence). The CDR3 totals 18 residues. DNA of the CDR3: TGTGCCAGCAGCTTAGCTGGGGGGGGACAGGGAGGACGTGAGACCCAGTACTTC. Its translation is CASSLAGGGQGGRETQYF.

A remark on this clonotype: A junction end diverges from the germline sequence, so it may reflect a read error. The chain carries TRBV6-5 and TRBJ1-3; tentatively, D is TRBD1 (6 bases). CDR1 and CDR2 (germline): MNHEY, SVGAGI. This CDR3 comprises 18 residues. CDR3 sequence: CASSYSPGTSPVRNTVYF. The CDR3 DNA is TGTGCCAGCAGTTACTCTCCCGGGACATCACCTGTTAGGAACACCGTATATTTT.

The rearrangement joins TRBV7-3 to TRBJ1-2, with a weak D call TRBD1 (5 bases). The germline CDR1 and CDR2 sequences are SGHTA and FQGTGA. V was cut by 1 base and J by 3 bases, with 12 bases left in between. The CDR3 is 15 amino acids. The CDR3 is CASSLIAGQYYGYTF. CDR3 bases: TGTGCCAGCAGCTTAATAGCCGGACAATACTATGGCTACACCTTC.

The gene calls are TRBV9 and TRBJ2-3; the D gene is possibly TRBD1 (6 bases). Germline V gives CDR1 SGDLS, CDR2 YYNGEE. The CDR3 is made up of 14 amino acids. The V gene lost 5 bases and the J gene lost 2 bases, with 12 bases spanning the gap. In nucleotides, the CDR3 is TGTGCCAGCAGGGGGGCTAGCTCCACAGATACGCAGTATTTT. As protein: CASRGASSTDTQYF.

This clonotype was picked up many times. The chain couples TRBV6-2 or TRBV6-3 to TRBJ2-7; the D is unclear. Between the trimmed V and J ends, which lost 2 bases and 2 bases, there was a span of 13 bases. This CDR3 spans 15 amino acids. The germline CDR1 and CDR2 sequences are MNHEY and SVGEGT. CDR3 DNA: TGTGCCAGCAGTTACATGGGGAACGGGCCCTACGAGCAGTACTTC. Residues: CASSYMGNGPYEQYF.

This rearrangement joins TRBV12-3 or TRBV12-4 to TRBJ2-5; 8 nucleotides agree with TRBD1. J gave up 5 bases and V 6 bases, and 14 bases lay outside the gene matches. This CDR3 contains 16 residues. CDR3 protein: CASSPLATGVLETQYF. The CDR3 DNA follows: TGTGCCAGCAGCCCCCTGGCGACAGGGGTCTTGGAGACCCAGTACTTC.

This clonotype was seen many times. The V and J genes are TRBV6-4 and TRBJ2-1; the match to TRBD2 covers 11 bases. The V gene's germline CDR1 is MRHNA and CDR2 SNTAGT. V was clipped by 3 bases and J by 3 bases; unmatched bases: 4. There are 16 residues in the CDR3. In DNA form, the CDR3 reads TGTGCCAGCAGTGAGACGGGGACTAGCGGCTACAATGAGCAGTTCTTC. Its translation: CASSETGTSGYNEQFF.

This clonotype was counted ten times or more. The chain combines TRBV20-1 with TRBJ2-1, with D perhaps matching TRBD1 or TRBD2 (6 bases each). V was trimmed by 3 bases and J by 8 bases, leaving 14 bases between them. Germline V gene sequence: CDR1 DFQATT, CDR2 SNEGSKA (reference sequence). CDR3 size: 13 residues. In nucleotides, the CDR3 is TGCAGTGCTAGGGGGTACGGGGGCTATGAGCAGTTCTTC. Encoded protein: CSARGYGGYEQFF.